This TCR beta chain derives from a study of CXCR3-negative and CXCR3-positive naive CD8 T cells. Study results and limitations: Naive cells positive for CXCR3 carried more hydrophobic TRB CDR3s than CXCR3-negative ones.

Germline CDR1 reads GTSNPN; CDR2 reads SVGIG (reference sequence). The CDR3 runs to 14 residues. UMI-labeled 5' RACE TRB cDNA libraries were prepared from the cells. With the 5' RACE reads reprocessed, TCRdb shows one record per CDR3 protein and no DNA. This sample's table has some 140,000 distinct CDR3 sequences. In regard to this clonotype: The antigen is unknown.

The J gene is TRBJ1-2, the V gene TRBV30; there is no DNA to check the TCRdb D call of TRBD1. This TCR was recovered from a human donor in good health. Some clones in this sample may be carry-over from other donors' samples. The material sequenced was naive CXCR3+ CD8+ T cells from blood. Specified subset: CD45RO-CCR7+CD27+CD95- naive CD8+ T cells expressing CXCR3 (TNR3+). CDR3 region: CAWSSGTGDYGYTF.